This T cell receptor (beta chain) is from a study of blood T cell repertoires in COVID-19. The overall study: PBMCs, B-cell-depleted T cells, or T cells provided the cDNA or gDNA that made up the material.

Sequencing used immunoSEQ multiplex PCR; TCRdb keeps in-frame clones, though not all of them. The data hold some 270,000 clones, with more than 70% observed a single time. Between the trimmed V and J ends, which lost 6 bases and 5 bases, there was a span of 18 bases. The germline V gene encodes CDR1 MNHEY and CDR2 SVGEGT. There are 15 residues in the CDR3. The sequence was collected from an elderly woman with COVID-19, enrolled during active disease. The specimen sequenced was peripheral blood. The V call is TRBV6-2 or TRBV6-3, the J call TRBJ2-3, with D perhaps matching TRBD1 (6 bases). In nucleotides, the CDR3 is TGTGCCAGCAGCCTGTCGACAGGAAAGGGAGATACGCAGTATTTT. It encodes CASSLSTGKGDTQYF.